The 15 T cell receptor beta chains presented below share a single source sample, sequenced in a study of T cells in localized non-small cell lung cancer. Libraries were prepared by immunoSEQ multiplex PCR; TCRdb keeps only in-frame clonotypes and omits some of them. Of around 15,000 clones listed, about 88% are singletons. Here the sequenced sample was peripheral blood, taken before any cancer treatment. These receptors were obtained from an older female donor with stage III squamous cell lung carcinoma.

The sample holds a few counts of this clone. The chain combines TRBV18 with TRBJ1-1, with 7 bases fitting TRBD1. The CDR3 runs to 13 residues. CDR1 is KGHSH and CDR2 is LQKENI in the germline V gene. The J segment lost 4 bases and the V segment lost 5 bases, leaving 4 bases of the junction unmatched. The CDR3 nucleotides read TGTGCCAGCTCAGCGACAGGGAGCACTGAAGCTTTCTTT. Amino acids: CASSATGSTEAFF.

The V gene is TRBV7-8, the J gene TRBJ1-2; no definite D call. Deletions cut 4 bases from V and 4 bases from J, with 10 bases between. This CDR3 has 13 residues. CDR1 and CDR2 (germline): SGHVS, FQNEAQ. The CDR3 sequence: CASSSGGRYGYTF. CDR3 sequence (DNA): TGTGCCAGCAGCTCTGGCGGACGCTATGGCTACACCTTC.

DNA of the CDR3: TGTGCCAGTAGTCTCGGGACAGGCGCAGATACGCAGTATTTT. Protein product: CASSLGTGADTQYF. The rearrangement links TRBV19 to TRBJ2-3; 8 nucleotides match TRBD1. Germline V gives CDR1 LNHDA, CDR2 SQIVND (reference sequence). The CDR3 spans 14 residues. V dropped 5 bases and J dropped 4; count of bases not matched to a gene: 5. The whole variable domain, filled in from reference TRBV19 and TRBJ2-3, reads DGGITQSPKYLFRKEGQNVTLSCEQNLNHDAMYWYRQDPGQGLRLIYYSQIVNDFQKGDIAEGYSVSREKKESFPLTVTSAQKNPTAFYLCASSLGTGADTQYFGPGTRLTVL.

V and J are TRBV4-1 and TRBJ2-3; 7 bases are a match to TRBD1. This CDR3 spans 15 amino acids. With 3 bases clipped from V and 1 base from J, the junction kept 4 bases outside the gene matches. CDR1 is MGHRA and CDR2 is YSYEKL in the germline V gene. The CDR3 bases are TGCGCCAGCAGCCATCACGGACAGGGCACAGATACGCAGTATTTT. It specifies CASSHHGQGTDTQYF.

This clone appeared a single time. The chain carries TRBV7-7 and TRBJ2-1; 14 nucleotides line up with TRBD2. This CDR3 has 15 residues. The ends lost 2 bases at V and 11 bases at J; junction bases unmatched: 5. Germline CDR1 reads SSHAT; CDR2 reads FNYEAQ (reference sequence). CDR3 in DNA: TGTGCCAGCAGCTTAACGACTAGCGGGGGGGCCCAGCAGTTCTTC. Translation gives CASSLTTSGGAQQFF.

This clone occurred once. The J gene is TRBJ1-2, the V gene TRBV25-1; D perhaps matches TRBD1 (5 bases). From germline, CDR1 is MGHDK and CDR2 SYGVNS. CDR3 size: 11 residues. V gave up 6 bases and J gave up 6 bases, with 8 bases separating them. CDR3 region: CASRQVDGYTF. The CDR3 DNA reads as TGTGCCAGCAGACAGGTGGATGGCTACACCTTC.

This clone has only a few counts. The chain combines TRBV7-7 with TRBJ2-5; D may be TRBD2 (6 bases). V shed 5 bases and J shed 3 bases, with 16 bases lying between them. Germline V gene data show CDR1 as SSHAT and CDR2 as FNYEAQ (reference sequence). This CDR3 is built from 15 residues. The chain's CDR3 is CASSVGDFSEETQYF. CDR3 DNA: TGTGCCAGCAGCGTAGGGGACTTTTCAGAAGAGACCCAGTACTTC.

This rearrangement joins TRBV7-8 to TRBJ1-1; 10 bases are a match to TRBD1. V gave up 3 bases and J gave up 5 bases; unmatched junction bases: 9. Germline assignment: CDR1 SGHVS and CDR2 FQNEAQ. The CDR3 totals 16 residues. Here the CDR3 reads CASSFRQGAQGTEAFF. The CDR3 region has the DNA TGTGCCAGCAGCTTCCGACAGGGGGCGCAAGGTACTGAAGCTTTCTTT.

This rearrangement joins TRBV27 to TRBJ1-1; TRBD1 is a possible D gene (5 bases). V dropped 8 bases and J dropped 9 bases, with 16 bases sitting between them. The CDR3 totals 12 residues. Germline V CDR1 and CDR2: MNHEY, SMNVEV (reference sequence). DNA of the CDR3: TGTGCCAGCGGCGCGTCGGGGCTCAAAGCTTTCTTT. This sequence encodes CASGASGLKAFF.

V is TRBV14 and J is TRBJ2-7; unclear D gene. The CDR3 has 15 residues. Germline-derived CDR1 and CDR2 are SGHDN and FVKESK. Deletions cut 1 base from V and 4 bases from J, with 14 bases between. The CDR3 sequence is CASSQGVRTLYEQYF. In nucleotides, the CDR3 is TGTGCCAGCAGCCAAGGAGTTAGAACTCTATACGAGCAGTACTTC.

The chain links TRBV28 to TRBJ1-1, with D possibly being TRBD1 (5 bases). Trimming removed 5 bases at V and 2 bases at J, with 24 bases between. The CDR3 is 18 amino acids. Germline V lookup: CDR1 MDHEN, CDR2 SYDVKM. CDR3 DNA: TGTGCCAGCAGTCGTTCCAGGGAAGACCCCCTATTTAACACTGAAGCTTTCTTT. It yields the protein CASSRSREDPLFNTEAFF. Full variable domain (missing parts from reference TRBV28 and TRBJ1-1): DVKVTQSSRYLVKRTGEKVFLECVQDMDHENMFWYRQDPGLGLRLIYFSYDVKMKEKGDIPEGYSVSREKKERFSLILESASTNQTSMYLCASSRSREDPLFNTEAFFGQGTRLTVV.

This rearrangement joins TRBV29-1 to TRBJ2-7; unclear D gene. Germline V CDR1 and CDR2: SQVTM, ANQGSEA. V was clipped by 4 bases and J by 5 bases, with 6 bases between them. The CDR3 covers 10 residues. CDR3 protein: CSVVTNEQYF. Here the CDR3 DNA reads TGCAGCGTTGTGACCAACGAGCAGTACTTC.

The gene calls are TRBV28 and TRBJ1-6; TRBD1 is a possible D gene (6 bases). V lost 7 bases and J lost 5, with 15 bases in between. Germline V gives CDR1 MDHEN, CDR2 SYDVKM. The CDR3 spans 15 residues. For the CDR3, the DNA is TGTGCCAGCAACGAAATCCGGACAGATAATTCACCCCTCCACTTT. Encoded protein: CASNEIRTDNSPLHF.

Only one count was recorded for this clone. Other DNA sequences in this specimen translate into the identical CDR3. The genes are TRBV28 and TRBJ1-2; D may be TRBD1 (6 bases). V lost 3 bases and J 2 bases, leaving 7 bases between the germline ends. The CDR3 covers 13 residues. Germline CDR1 MDHEN, CDR2 SYDVKM. The CDR3 region is CASSFGGNYGYTF. Written as DNA, the CDR3 is TGTGCCAGCAGTTTTGGGGGCAACTATGGCTACACCTTC.

Here the CDR3 DNA reads TGTGCCAGCAGCTCGTCCGGCCTCCAAGAGACCCAGTACTTC. Translating it yields CASSSSGLQETQYF. The V gene is TRBV7-2, the J gene TRBJ2-5; D uncertain. Between the trimmed V and J ends, which lost 4 bases and 1 base, there was a span of 10 bases. This CDR3 comprises 14 residues. Germline CDR1 and CDR2: SGHTA and FQGNSA. Supplemented by reference TRBV7-2 and TRBJ2-5, the full variable domain reads GAGVSQSPSNKVTEKGKDVELRCDPISGHTALYWYRQSLGQGLEFLIYFQGNSAPDKSGLPSDRFSAERTGGSVSTLTIQRTQQEDSAVYLCASSSSGLQETQYFGPGTRLLVL.